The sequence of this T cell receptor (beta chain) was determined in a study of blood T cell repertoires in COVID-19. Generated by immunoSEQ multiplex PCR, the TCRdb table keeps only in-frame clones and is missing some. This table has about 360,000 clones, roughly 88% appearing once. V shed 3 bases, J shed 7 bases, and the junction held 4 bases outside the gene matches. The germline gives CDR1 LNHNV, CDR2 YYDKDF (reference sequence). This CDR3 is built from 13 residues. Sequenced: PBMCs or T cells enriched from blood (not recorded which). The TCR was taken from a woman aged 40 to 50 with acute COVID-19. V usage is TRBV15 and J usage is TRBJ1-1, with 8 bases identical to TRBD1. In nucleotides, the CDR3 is TGTGCCACCAGCAGCCCTGGGACAGGTGAAGCTTTCTTT. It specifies CATSSPGTGEAFF.